The present entry profiles one T cell receptor (beta chain) with its context. As yet, its antigen is unknown. A junction end diverges from the germline sequence, so it may reflect a read error. The source of the sample is a study of CD8+ T cells in alopecia areata. Sequencing used cDNA as its template, made by extracting RNA and reverse transcribing it. Measured with immunoSEQ multiplex PCR; TCRdb has only the in-frame clones, and not every one. Among under 130,000 clones listed, less than 70% were seen once. Sorting from PBMCs produced CD4+ and CD8+ T cells. Study-level points and caveats: Relative to mice, TCR sharing across patients was less clear, a difference possibly HLA-related. Scalp samples also yield sequences from resident alphabeta T cells of normal skin. An increase in clonality over normal scalp was evident in lesional scalp, especially alopecia totalis/universalis.

This CDR3 is built from 16 residues. In germline, CDR1 is MNHNS, CDR2 SASEGT. Material: CD4+ T cells sorted from blood. V is TRBV6-1 and J is TRBJ2-5, with 12 bases fitting TRBD2. The origin of this receptor is a human donor in good health. CDR3 DNA: TGTGCCAGCCGTGACCTAGCGGGGGGGCCCCGAGAGACCCAGTACTTC. It specifies CASRDLAGGPRETQYF.